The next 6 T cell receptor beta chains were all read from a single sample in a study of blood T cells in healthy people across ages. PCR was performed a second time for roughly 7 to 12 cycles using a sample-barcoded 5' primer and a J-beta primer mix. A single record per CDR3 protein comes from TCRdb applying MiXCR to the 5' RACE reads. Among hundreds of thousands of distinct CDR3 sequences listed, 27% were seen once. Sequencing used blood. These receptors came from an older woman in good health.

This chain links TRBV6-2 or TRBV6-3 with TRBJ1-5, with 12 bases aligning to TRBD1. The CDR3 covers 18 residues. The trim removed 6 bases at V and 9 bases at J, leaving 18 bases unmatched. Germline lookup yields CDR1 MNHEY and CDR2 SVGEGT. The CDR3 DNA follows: TGTGCCAGCAGCGTCGCCGGGACAGGGGGCCCGGGTTCACGGCCCCAGCATTTT. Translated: CASSVAGTGGPGSRPQHF.

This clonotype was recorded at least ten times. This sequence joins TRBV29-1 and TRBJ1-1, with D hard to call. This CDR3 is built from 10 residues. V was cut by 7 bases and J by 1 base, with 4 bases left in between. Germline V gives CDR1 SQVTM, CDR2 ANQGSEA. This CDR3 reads CSAQNTEAFF. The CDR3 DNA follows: TGCAGCGCCCAGAACACTGAAGCTTTCTTT.

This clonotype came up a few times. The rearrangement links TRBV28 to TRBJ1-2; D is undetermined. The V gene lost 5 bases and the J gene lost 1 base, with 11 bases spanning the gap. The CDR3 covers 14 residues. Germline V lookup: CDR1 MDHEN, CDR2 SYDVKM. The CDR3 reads CASSTQTLNYGYTF. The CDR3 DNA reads TGTGCCAGCAGTACCCAGACCCTTAACTATGGCTACACCTTC.

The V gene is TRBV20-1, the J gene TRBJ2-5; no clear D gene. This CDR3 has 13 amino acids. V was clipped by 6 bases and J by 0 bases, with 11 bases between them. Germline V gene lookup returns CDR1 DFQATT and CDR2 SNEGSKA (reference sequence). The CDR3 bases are TGCAGTGCCCCCTCAGCGTACCAAGAGACCCAGTACTTC. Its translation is CSAPSAYQETQYF.

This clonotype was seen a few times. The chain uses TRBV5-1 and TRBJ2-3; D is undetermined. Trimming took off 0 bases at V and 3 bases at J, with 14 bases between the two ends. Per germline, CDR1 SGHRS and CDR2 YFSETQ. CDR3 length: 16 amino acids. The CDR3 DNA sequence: TGCGCCAGCAGCTTGGATCGGTCCGTCCGGACAGATACGCAGTATTTT. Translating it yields CASSLDRSVRTDTQYF.

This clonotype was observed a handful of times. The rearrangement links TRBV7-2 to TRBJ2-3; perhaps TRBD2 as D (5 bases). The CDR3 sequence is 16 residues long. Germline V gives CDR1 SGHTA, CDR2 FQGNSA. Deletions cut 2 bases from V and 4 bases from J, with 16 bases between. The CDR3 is CASSLIRVSGSDTQYF. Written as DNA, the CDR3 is TGTGCCAGCAGCTTAATTAGGGTATCGGGGTCAGATACGCAGTATTTT. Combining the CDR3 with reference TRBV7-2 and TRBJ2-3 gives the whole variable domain GAGVSQSPSNKVTEKGKDVELRCDPISGHTALYWYRQSLGQGLEFLIYFQGNSAPDKSGLPSDRFSAERTGGSVSTLTIQRTQQEDSAVYLCASSLIRVSGSDTQYFGPGTRLTVL.